One sample yielded the 23 T cell receptor beta chains listed below, sequenced in a study of blood T cell repertoires in COVID-19. Here immunoSEQ multiplex PCR was the method, and the copy in TCRdb shows in-frame clones only, minus some. The sample holds roughly 230,000 clones, roughly 85% seen once. The source material was peripheral blood. The receptor set was obtained from a man aged 35 to 55 with acute or convalescent COVID-19.

Only a few counts were recorded for this clone. The chain couples TRBV6-5 to TRBJ2-3; 7 bases fit TRBD1. V lost 9 bases, J lost 7 bases, and 10 bases stayed unmatched. The germline V gene encodes CDR1 MNHEY and CDR2 SVGAGI. This CDR3 has 13 residues. The CDR3 loop is CARPLTGKNTQYF. The CDR3 DNA reads as TGTGCCAGACCCCTGACAGGGAAGAATACGCAGTATTTT.

The chain combines TRBV5-4 with TRBJ1-1; D perhaps matches TRBD1 (5 bases). CDR1 is SGHNT, CDR2 YYREEE, per germline (reference sequence). V lost 0 bases and J 0 bases, leaving 6 bases between the germline ends. The CDR3 runs to 14 residues. In nucleotides, the CDR3 is TGTGCCAGCAGCTTGGAGGGGATGAACACTGAAGCTTTCTTT. Protein: CASSLEGMNTEAFF.

A single count supports this clone. The rearrangement uses TRBV6-5 and TRBJ1-1; D is unclear. Germline values: CDR1 MNHEY, CDR2 SVGAGI. Trimming took 8 bases from V and 1 from J, leaving 5 bases between them. CDR3 length: 11 amino acids. The CDR3: CASWRNTEAFF. The CDR3 nucleotides are TGTGCCAGCTGGAGGAACACTGAAGCTTTCTTT.

The genes are TRBV6-5 and TRBJ2-2; D is possibly TRBD1 (5 bases). The germline gives CDR1 MNHEY, CDR2 SVGAGI. This CDR3 is built from 14 residues. Trimming removed 5 bases from V and 6 bases from J, with 13 bases in between. The CDR3 sequence: CASSQTRDSGELFF. In nucleotides, the CDR3 is TGTGCCAGCAGTCAAACCAGGGATTCCGGGGAGCTGTTTTTT.

The J gene is TRBJ2-7, the V gene TRBV28; D is undetermined. The germline V gene encodes CDR1 MDHEN and CDR2 SYDVKM. V was trimmed by 2 bases and J by 0 bases, leaving 8 bases between them. This CDR3 contains 14 residues. The CDR3 bases are TGTGCCAGCAGTTTAGTCCCTAGCTCCTACGAGCAGTACTTC. Encoded protein: CASSLVPSSYEQYF.

The V and J genes are TRBV6-5 and TRBJ1-5, with 8 bases that match TRBD1. Germline V CDR1 and CDR2: MNHEY, SVGAGI. Trimming cost V 5 bases and J 7 bases; bases outside gene matches: 7. There are 14 residues in the CDR3. The CDR3 sequence: CASSTDRDGQPQHF. CDR3 DNA sequence: TGTGCCAGCAGTACGGACAGGGATGGGCAGCCCCAGCATTTT.

In the case of this clone: Other DNA sequences from this sample encode an identical CDR3 as well. The V call is TRBV9, the J call TRBJ1-3; D gene ambiguous. The germline V and J ends were trimmed by 0 bases and 4 bases, with 5 bases remaining between them. Germline CDR1 SGDLS, CDR2 YYNGEE. The CDR3 totals 13 residues. CDR3 bases: TGTGCCAGCAGCGTAGGCGGGGGAAACACCATATATTTT. Protein sequence: CASSVGGGNTIYF.

This rearrangement joins TRBV5-6 to TRBJ1-5; perhaps TRBD1 as D (5 bases). The germline V gene encodes CDR1 SGHDT and CDR2 YYEEEE. V gave up 1 base and J gave up 2 bases, with 10 bases separating them. The CDR3 is 15 amino acids. The CDR3 DNA reads TGTGCCAGCAGCTTGTGGGGCAGGGGCAATCAGCCCCAGCATTTT. Translation gives CASSLWGRGNQPQHF. The full variable domain, rest sourced from reference TRBV5-6 and TRBJ1-5, is DAGVTQSPTHLIKTRGQQVTLRCSPKSGHDTVSWYQQALGQGPQFIFQYYEEEERQRGNFPDRFSGHQFPNYSSELNVNALLLGDSALYLCASSLWGRGNQPQHFGDGTRLSIL.

This chain uses TRBV10-3 with TRBJ1-6; 7 bases fit TRBD1. The CDR3 has 16 residues. V shed 10 bases, J shed 4 bases, and the junction held 13 bases outside the gene matches. Germline V lookup: CDR1 ENHRY, CDR2 SYGVKD. CDR3 region: CASRVGDRDYNSPLHF. For the CDR3, the DNA is TGTGCCAGCCGAGTAGGGGACAGAGATTATAATTCACCCCTCCACTTT.

This clone was picked up a small number of times. CDR3 DNA sequence: TGTGCCAGCAGCTATTGGGCGAACACTGAAGCTTTCTTT. Translation: CASSYWANTEAFF. This chain links TRBV5-6 with TRBJ1-1, with D unclear. This CDR3 comprises 13 residues. Germline CDR1 is SGHDT and CDR2 is YYEEEE. Deletions cut 3 bases from V and 1 base from J, with 7 bases between.

The chain carries TRBV2 and TRBJ1-1; D not certain. CDR1 and CDR2 from the germline V gene are SNHLY and FYNNEI. The V gene lost 5 bases and the J gene lost 5 bases, with 9 bases spanning the gap. This CDR3 region has 12 residues. The CDR3 loop reads CASSWRGTEAFF. In nucleotides, the CDR3 is TGTGCCAGCAGTTGGAGAGGGACTGAAGCTTTCTTT.

V and J are TRBV18 and TRBJ1-6; D call uncertain. Germline values: CDR1 KGHSH, CDR2 LQKENI. V was clipped by 4 bases and J by 7 bases, with 11 bases between them. The CDR3 is 14 residues long. CDR3 nucleotide sequence: TGTGCCAGCTCACTCACTGCCTTGAATTCACCCCTCCACTTT. This translates into CASSLTALNSPLHF.

The chain uses TRBV2 and TRBJ1-2, with TRBD1 matching over 9 bases. Trimming cost V 6 bases and J 4 bases; bases outside gene matches: 3. Germline values: CDR1 SNHLY, CDR2 FYNNEI. CDR3 length: 13 residues. This CDR3 is CASRGTGIYGYTF. DNA of the CDR3: TGTGCCAGCAGAGGGACAGGGATCTATGGCTACACCTTC.

The table lists this clone with a count of one. The chain combines TRBV6-5 with TRBJ2-5; 7 nucleotides align to TRBD2. Germline V gene lookup returns CDR1 MNHEY and CDR2 SVGAGI. There are 15 residues in the CDR3. V gave up 6 bases and J gave up 2 bases; unmatched junction bases: 9. The CDR3 reads CASRPRLAEQETQYF. CDR3 in DNA: TGTGCCAGCAGGCCTCGACTAGCAGAGCAAGAGACCCAGTACTTC.

The chain joins TRBV19 to TRBJ1-1; D gene ambiguous. The CDR3 runs to 13 residues. Germline CDR1 and CDR2: LNHDA and SQIVND (reference sequence). V was pared by 6 bases and J by 0 bases, with 8 bases between. The DNA of the CDR3 is TGTGCCAGTAGAGGACTCCTGAACACTGAAGCTTTCTTT. Translation gives CASRGLLNTEAFF. Together with reference TRBV19 and TRBJ1-1, the CDR3 gives the full variable domain: DGGITQSPKYLFRKEGQNVTLSCEQNLNHDAMYWYRQDPGQGLRLIYYSQIVNDFQKGDIAEGYSVSREKKESFPLTVTSAQKNPTAFYLCASRGLLNTEAFFGQGTRLTVV.

In this sample, this clone turned up once. The genes are TRBV30 and TRBJ1-1; no definite D call. V lost 5 bases and J 4 bases, leaving 11 bases between the germline ends. Germline CDR1 and CDR2: GTSNPN and SVGIG (reference sequence). CDR3 length: 12 residues. DNA for the CDR3: TGTGCCTGGGTCGGGTGGAGCACTGAAGCTTTCTTT. This gives the protein CAWVGWSTEAFF.

J is TRBJ2-1 and V is TRBV5-5; TRBD1 aligns across 10 bases. CDR3 length equals 16 residues. The V gene end was trimmed by 4 bases and the J gene end by 7 bases; junction bases not matched to a gene: 11. Germline V gene data show CDR1 as SGHKS and CDR2 as YYEKEE (reference sequence). The CDR3 bases are TGTGCCAGCAGCCCCCTCCCGGGACAGGGGTCAAATGAGCAGTTCTTC. Protein sequence: CASSPLPGQGSNEQFF.

The chain links TRBV6-5 to TRBJ1-1, with TRBD1 identical over 9 bases. Per germline, CDR1 MNHEY and CDR2 SVGAGI. V was pared by 6 bases and J by 3 bases, with 8 bases of the junction left unmatched. The CDR3 extends over 15 amino acids. The CDR3 here is CASRMGQGWDTEAFF. DNA of the CDR3: TGTGCCAGCAGGATGGGACAGGGCTGGGACACTGAAGCTTTCTTT.

Worth noting for this clone: The identical CDR3 is also encoded by other nucleotide sequences in the sample. This chain's CDR3 is CASSLQGYEQYF. CDR3 coding DNA: TGTGCCAGCAGCTTACAGGGCTACGAGCAGTACTTC. This sequence joins TRBV11-2 and TRBJ2-7; D is possibly TRBD1 (5 bases). The CDR3 runs to 12 residues. CDR1 is SGHAT, CDR2 FQNNGV, per germline. V was pared by 2 bases and J by 3 bases, with 5 bases between.

The chain has TRBV19 and TRBJ2-2; TRBD1 is a possible D gene (6 bases). The CDR3 contains 14 residues. V lost 7 bases, J lost 4 bases, and 13 bases lay in between. Germline assignment: CDR1 LNHDA and CDR2 SQIVND (reference sequence). For the CDR3, the DNA is TGTGCCAGTACGGGCTTAGGGGGCACCGGGGAGCTGTTTTTT. Protein product: CASTGLGGTGELFF. The variable domain in full, with the rest retrieved from reference TRBV19 and TRBJ2-2, is DGGITQSPKYLFRKEGQNVTLSCEQNLNHDAMYWYRQDPGQGLRLIYYSQIVNDFQKGDIAEGYSVSREKKESFPLTVTSAQKNPTAFYLCASTGLGGTGELFFGEGSRLTVL.

This clone was seen once. The V call is TRBV28, the J call TRBJ1-1, with D maybe TRBD1 (5 bases). Trimming stripped 4 bases from V and 1 base from J, with 10 bases between. CDR1 and CDR2 from the germline V gene are MDHEN and SYDVKM. The CDR3 loop spans 14 amino acids. Here the CDR3 reads CASSSHDRNTEAFF. CDR3 DNA: TGTGCCAGCAGTTCACACGACAGGAACACTGAAGCTTTCTTT.

This chain joins TRBV12-3 or TRBV12-4 and TRBJ1-1, with D tentatively TRBD1 (6 bases). V was trimmed by 8 bases and J by 8 bases, leaving 18 bases between them. The CDR3 extends over 13 amino acids. Here the CDR3 DNA reads TGTGCCAGCGCCAGAGTACAGGGAACCGAAGCTTTCTTT. This sequence encodes CASARVQGTEAFF.

This chain joins TRBV6-5 and TRBJ1-4; TRBD1 matches at 7 bases. Germline trimming cut 7 bases from V and 7 bases from J; bases unmatched to any gene: 9. Germline V gene sequence: CDR1 MNHEY, CDR2 SVGAGI. The CDR3 is 14 amino acids. CDR3: CASKRGGGGEKLFF. In DNA, the CDR3 is TGTGCCAGCAAGAGAGGAGGGGGCGGTGAAAAACTGTTTTTT.